This entry lists 10 T cell receptor beta chains sequenced from one sample in a study of blood T cells in healthy people across ages. Sample-barcoded 5' priming and a J-beta primer mix drove a second PCR of roughly 7 to 11 cycles. MiXCR was run by TCRdb on the 5' RACE reads, yielding one entry per CDR3 protein. Counted here are around 1,000,000 distinct CDR3 sequences, approximately 25% occurring once; the ten biggest clones make up about 0.72%. This sample was shared with a second study, whose subject was T cells of mothers and their children.

Sequencing was performed on blood. These receptors were taken from a girl aged 2 to 9 in good health.

The V and J genes are TRBV7-2 and TRBJ1-6; no clear D gene. V was trimmed by 5 bases and J by 12 bases, leaving 14 bases between them. CDR3 length: 13 amino acids. Germline V gene data show CDR1 as SGHTA and CDR2 as FQGNSA. The CDR3 spells CASSQTPGGPLHF. CDR3 nucleotides: TGTGCCAGCAGCCAGACCCCGGGTGGACCCCTCCACTTT.

The chain joins TRBV6-6 to TRBJ2-2; tentative D call: TRBD2 (7 bases). CDR1 and CDR2 (germline): MNHNY, SVGAGI (reference sequence). V was clipped by 2 bases and J by 7 bases, with 17 bases between them. CDR3 length: 16 amino acids. This chain's CDR3 is CASSYKGGAVGGELFF. CDR3 nucleotide sequence: TGTGCCAGCAGTTACAAAGGGGGGGCGGTAGGCGGGGAGCTGTTTTTT.

This clonotype was counted between two and nine times. The chain is built from TRBV6-5 and TRBJ1-1, with unresolved D. This CDR3 is 15 amino acids long. Trimming stripped 5 bases from V and 1 base from J, with 14 bases between. The V gene's germline CDR1 is MNHEY and CDR2 SVGAGI. The CDR3 DNA sequence: TGTGCCAGCAGTCCACTCGGCCGGTCGAACACTGAAGCTTTCTTT. Its protein is CASSPLGRSNTEAFF.

The V gene is TRBV6-5, the J gene TRBJ2-4; D call uncertain. V shed 4 bases and J shed 0 bases, with 7 bases lying between them. The germline CDR1 and CDR2 sequences are MNHEY and SVGAGI. The CDR3 extends over 14 amino acids. This CDR3 is CASSSLGAKNIQYF. The DNA of the CDR3 is TGTGCCAGCAGTTCGTTGGGAGCCAAAAACATTCAGTACTTC.

A note on this clonotype: Relative to the germline gene, one junction end is altered; a read error may explain this. This chain uses TRBV7-2 with TRBJ2-1; TRBD2 aligns across 7 bases. This CDR3 contains 12 residues. Looked up from germline, CDR1 is SGHTA and CDR2 is FQGNSA. DNA for the CDR3: TGTGCCAGCAGCTTAGCGCGGGTGGGGAGGGTTTTC. It codes for CASSLARVGRVF.

V and J are TRBV20-1 and TRBJ2-4; tentatively, D is TRBD2 (6 bases). The V gene's germline CDR1 is DFQATT and CDR2 SNEGSKA (reference sequence). CDR3 length: 14 residues. Trimming removed 3 bases at V and 3 bases at J, with 12 bases between. CDR3 coding DNA: TGCAGTGCTAGGGAGGGTACGGGCAAAAACATTCAGTACTTC. Residues: CSAREGTGKNIQYF.

The chain has TRBV2 and TRBJ2-1, with 11 positions matching TRBD1. Germline V gives CDR1 SNHLY, CDR2 FYNNEI. This CDR3 has 15 residues. J was trimmed by 4 bases and V by 4 bases; bases with no gene match: 3. The CDR3 DNA follows: TGTGCCAGCAGTGTAGGACAGGGGGCTTACAATGAGCAGTTCTTC. Residues: CASSVGQGAYNEQFF.

The chain has TRBV15 and TRBJ2-5; 11 bases line up with TRBD1. The CDR3 runs 15 residues. The ends lost 5 bases at V and 5 bases at J; junction bases unmatched: 7. From germline, CDR1 is LNHNV and CDR2 YYDKDF (reference sequence). The CDR3 DNA reads TGTGCCACCAGCCGACGGACAGGGGGCTACGAGACCCAGTACTTC. Its protein is CATSRRTGGYETQYF.

This clonotype was counted only a few times. The chain employs TRBV13 and TRBJ2-3; 8 nucleotides line up with TRBD1. This CDR3 has 15 amino acids. Trimming took 4 bases from V and 4 from J; bases not matched to a gene: 7. CDR1 is PRHDT, CDR2 FYEKMQ, per germline (reference sequence). In nucleotides, the CDR3 is TGTGCCAGCAGCTGGACAGGGAAGAGTGCAGATACGCAGTATTTT. It yields the protein CASSWTGKSADTQYF.

This clonotype was seen more than once but under ten times. This rearrangement joins TRBV7-8 to TRBJ1-1; no firm D call. Germline V CDR1 and CDR2: SGHVS, FQNEAQ. V was cut by 6 bases and J by 1 base, with 12 bases left in between. This CDR3 region has 14 residues. Here the CDR3 DNA reads TGTGCCAGCAGGTCGGGCAGCGGGAACACTGAAGCTTTCTTT. Residues: CASRSGSGNTEAFF.